A selection of T cell receptor beta chains follows, all from one sample in a study of T cells in Graves' hyperthyroidism and ophthalmopathy. TCRdb re-called the multiplex PCR reads through MiXCR, storing one row per CDR3 protein. Of approximately 610,000 distinct CDR3 sequences listed, roughly 14% are singletons. Specimen: blood. Every receptor here comes from a woman aged 35 to 49 with Graves' ophthalmopathy. The CDR3 runs from the conserved cysteine through the conserved F or W. The order of the fields is clone size, V gene, J gene, D gene, CDR3 DNA, CDR3 protein. A D gene is named only where the DNA matches it firmly. A clone size is listed for some rows: how often the clone was seen (once, few, many), or a class if it is expanded.

size: -; V: TRBV18; J: TRBJ1-3; D: TRBD1; DNA: TGTGCCAGCTCACAGGGGGCGAGCTCTGGAAACACCATATATTTT; CDR3: CASSQGASSGNTIYF
size: many; V: TRBV2; J: TRBJ2-7; D: -; DNA: TGTGCCAGCAGTCCTTTCCTAGCGCTCGAGCAGTACTTC; CDR3: CASSPFLALEQYF
size: -; V: TRBV24-1; J: TRBJ2-5; D: -; DNA: TGTGCCACCAGTGATTTGATGGACAGTTTGGGAGAGACCCAGTACTTC; CDR3: CATSDLMDSLGETQYF
size: many; V: TRBV28; J: TRBJ2-7; D: -; DNA: TGTGCCAGCAGTTTGTCGGCGCAGGGCTACGAGCAGTACTTC; CDR3: CASSLSAQGYEQYF
size: once; V: TRBV12-3/TRBV12-4; J: TRBJ2-7; D: -; DNA: TGTGCCAGCAGCCGGCCCGCCGTTAGCGAGCAGTACTTC; CDR3: CASSRPAVSEQYF
size: many; V: TRBV6-2/TRBV6-3; J: TRBJ2-4; D: TRBD1; DNA: TGTGCCAGCACCCCGGGACAGGAGAGGAACATTCAGTACTTC; CDR3: CASTPGQERNIQYF
size: many; V: TRBV20-1; J: TRBJ1-5; D: -; DNA: TGCAGTGCTAACCGGGCAGTAGGCAATCAGCCCCAGCATTTT; CDR3: CSANRAVGNQPQHF
size: -; V: TRBV4-3; J: TRBJ2-2; D: -; DNA: TGCGCCAGCAGTCGCGACGGGGAAGGGGAGCTGTTTTTT; CDR3: CASSRDGEGELFF
size: many; V: TRBV7-6; J: TRBJ1-1; D: -; DNA: TGTGCCAGCAGCCAAGAGATGAACACTGAAGCTTTCTTT; CDR3: CASSQEMNTEAFF
size: few; V: TRBV7-6; J: TRBJ2-7; D: -; DNA: TGTGCCAGCAGCTTAGCTAGCGGCTACTACGAGCAGTACTTC; CDR3: CASSLASGYYEQYF
size: few; V: TRBV12-3/TRBV12-4; J: TRBJ2-7; D: TRBD1; DNA: TGTGCCAGCAGTTCGGACAGGGTGTGGGAGCAGTACTTC; CDR3: CASSSDRVWEQYF
size: many; V: TRBV25-1; J: TRBJ2-2; D: -; DNA: TGTGCCAGCAGTGAAGGTGCCGGGGAGCTGTTTTTT; CDR3: CASSEGAGELFF
size: many; V: TRBV14; J: TRBJ1-1; D: TRBD1; DNA: TGTGCCAGCAGCCAAACAGGGGAAGGCACTGAAGCTTTCTTT; CDR3: CASSQTGEGTEAFF
size: many; V: TRBV6-5; J: TRBJ2-5; D: -; DNA: TGTGCCAGCAGGACCGGACCTCATATGGGGACCCAGTACTTC; CDR3: CASRTGPHMGTQYF
size: many; V: TRBV15; J: TRBJ2-7; D: TRBD2; DNA: TGTGCCACCAGCAGAGACTTAGCGGGAGGGCCAAGCGAGCAGTACTTC; CDR3: CATSRDLAGGPSEQYF
size: many; V: TRBV28; J: TRBJ1-1; D: -; DNA: TGTGCCACGATCTATCGACGGTCAACCCCCCTCACTGAAGCTTTCTTT; CDR3: CATIYRRSTPLTEAFF
size: many; V: TRBV27; J: TRBJ1-6; D: -; DNA: TGTGCCAGCTCTCCCCAGGGTCGTGATTCACCCCTCCACTTT; CDR3: CASSPQGRDSPLHF
size: many; V: TRBV29-1; J: TRBJ2-7; D: TRBD1; DNA: TGCAGCGCCAACGGACAGGGGGGCGAGCAGTACTTC; CDR3: CSANGQGGEQYF
size: many; V: TRBV29-1; J: TRBJ1-5; D: -; DNA: TGCAGCGTTGGGAGAACGGGTGTCAATCAGCCCCAGCATTTT; CDR3: CSVGRTGVNQPQHF
size: many; V: TRBV20-1; J: TRBJ2-7; D: -; DNA: TGCAGTGCTAGAGATACCCACGAGCAGTACTTC; CDR3: CSARDTHEQYF
size: -; V: TRBV11-2; J: TRBJ2-7; D: -; DNA: TGTGCCAGCAGCACGGGACCTTGGGAGCAGTACTTC; CDR3: CASSTGPWEQYF
size: many; V: TRBV29-1; J: TRBJ2-7; D: -; DNA: TGCAGCGTTGAGAACAGTTTTATGAAGCAGTACTTC; CDR3: CSVENSFMKQYF
size: many; V: TRBV9; J: TRBJ2-2; D: TRBD1; DNA: TGTGCCAGCAGCGACGACAGGGGGCCGCAAACCGGGGAGCTGTTTTTT; CDR3: CASSDDRGPQTGELFF
size: -; V: TRBV25-1; J: TRBJ1-2; D: -; DNA: TGTGCCAGCAGTGGCGGGGGGGCCTATGGCTACACCTTC; CDR3: CASSGGGAYGYTF
size: few; V: TRBV3-1; J: TRBJ2-7; D: -; DNA: TGTGCCAGCAGCCAAGGGCATACAGGGTTCGAGCAGTACTTC; CDR3: CASSQGHTGFEQYF
size: many; V: TRBV6-1; J: TRBJ1-1; D: -; DNA: TGTGCCAGCAGTAAACTAATTCGGGTAGGCACTGAAGCTTTCTTT; CDR3: CASSKLIRVGTEAFF
size: many; V: TRBV29-1; J: TRBJ2-5; D: TRBD2; DNA: TGCAGCGTGGGGGGGTTGGTAGAGACCCAGTACTTC; CDR3: CSVGGLVETQYF
size: -; V: TRBV20-1; J: TRBJ1-2; D: -; DNA: TGCAGTGCTAGAGTGGGGGCGTTTGGCTACACCTTC; CDR3: CSARVGAFGYTF
size: -; V: TRBV7-8; J: TRBJ1-2; D: -; DNA: TGTGCCAGCAGCTTAAATTACGGGACTAACTATGGCTACACCTTC; CDR3: CASSLNYGTNYGYTF
size: many; V: TRBV28; J: TRBJ2-7; D: -; DNA: TGTGCCAGCAGTACAGGGAGAGGGCTTGCCGAGCAGTACTTC; CDR3: CASSTGRGLAEQYF